The source of this T cell receptor beta chain is a study of human thymus T cells. TCRdb keeps only in-frame clones here, not all; method: immunoSEQ multiplex PCR. Of some 78,000 clones in the sample, around 96% were seen once. Resections were taken during corrective heart surgery, and the thymus tissue came from these. The CDR3 contains 16 residues. The germline V gene encodes CDR1 MGHRA and CDR2 YSYEKL. J gave up 2 bases and V 1 base, and 4 bases lay outside the gene matches. The specimen sequenced was thymus tissue. The chain recombines TRBV4-1 with TRBJ1-2; TRBD1 aligns across 10 bases. This receptor was obtained from a boy under three years old with a congenital heart defect but otherwise immunologically healthy. Written as DNA, the CDR3 is TGCGCCAGCAGCCAAGGGAGGACAGGGGGGAACTATGGCTACACCTTC. As protein: CASSQGRTGGNYGYTF.